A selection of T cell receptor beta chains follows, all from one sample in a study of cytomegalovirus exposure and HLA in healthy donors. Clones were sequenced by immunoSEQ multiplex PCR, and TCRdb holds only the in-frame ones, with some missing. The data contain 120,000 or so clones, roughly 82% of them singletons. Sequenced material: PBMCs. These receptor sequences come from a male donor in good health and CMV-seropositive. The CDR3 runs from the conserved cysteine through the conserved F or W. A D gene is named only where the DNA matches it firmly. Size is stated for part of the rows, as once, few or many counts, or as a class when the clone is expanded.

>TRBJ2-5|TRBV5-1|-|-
CASSLDHGVQETQYF
TGCGCCAGCAGCTTGGATCACGGGGTTCAAGAGACCCAGTACTTC
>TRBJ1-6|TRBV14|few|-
CASSPDGGSSPLHF
TGTGCCAGCAGCCCGGACGGGGGGAGCTCACCCCTCCACTTT
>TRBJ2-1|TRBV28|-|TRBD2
CASSSGLAGGRRGEQFF
TGTGCCAGCAGTTCCGGACTAGCGGGAGGTCGGAGGGGTGAGCAGTTCTTC
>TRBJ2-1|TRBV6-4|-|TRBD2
CASSANGLAGDEQFF
TGTGCCAGCAGTGCCAACGGACTAGCGGGAGATGAGCAGTTCTTC
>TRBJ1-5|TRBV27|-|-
CASSLRGAGGNQPQHF
TGTGCCAGCAGTTTACGGGGGGCAGGGGGCAATCAGCCCCAGCATTTT
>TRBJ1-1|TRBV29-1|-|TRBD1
CSDYRGSNTEAFF
TGCAGCGACTACAGGGGATCGAACACTGAAGCTTTCTTT
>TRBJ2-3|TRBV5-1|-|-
CASSPWDKSGTDTQYF
TGCGCCAGCAGCCCCTGGGATAAATCGGGAACCGATACGCAGTATTTT
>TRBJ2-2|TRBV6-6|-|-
CASSTPRAGDTGELFF
TGTGCCAGCAGTACTCCGAGGGCAGGGGACACCGGGGAGCTGTTTTTT
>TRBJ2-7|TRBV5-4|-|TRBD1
CASSPDRAPYEQYF
TGTGCCAGCAGCCCGGACAGGGCACCCTACGAGCAGTACTTC
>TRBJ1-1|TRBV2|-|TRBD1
CASRVTGARNTEAFF
TGTGCCAGCAGGGTGACAGGGGCTCGCAACACTGAAGCTTTCTTT
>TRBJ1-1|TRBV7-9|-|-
CASSLLGEEAFF
TGTGCCAGCAGCTTATTAGGAGAAGAAGCTTTCTTT
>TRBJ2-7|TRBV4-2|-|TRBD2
CASSQALAGAYEQYF
TGTGCCAGCAGCCAAGCACTAGCGGGAGCCTACGAGCAGTACTTC
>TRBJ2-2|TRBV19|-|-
CASSIDLLRANTGELFF
TGTGCCAGTAGTATAGATCTGTTGCGGGCGAACACCGGGGAGCTGTTTTTT
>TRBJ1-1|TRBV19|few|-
CASSLQVANTEAFF
TGTGCCAGTAGTTTACAGGTCGCGAACACTGAAGCTTTCTTT
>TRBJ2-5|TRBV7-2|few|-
CASSLAARQETQYF
TGTGCCAGCAGCTTAGCTGCCAGGCAAGAGACCCAGTACTTC
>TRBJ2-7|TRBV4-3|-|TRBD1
CASSQRGDTDRVSYEQYF
TGCGCCAGCAGCCAAAGAGGGGACACCGACAGGGTATCCTACGAGCAGTACTTC
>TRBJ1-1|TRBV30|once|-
CAWSVSRGTEAFF
TGTGCCTGGAGTGTAAGTAGGGGGACTGAAGCTTTCTTT
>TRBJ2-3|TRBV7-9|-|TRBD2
CASSPTATSGSYF
TGTGCCAGCAGCCCAACCGCGACTAGCGGGAGTTATTTT
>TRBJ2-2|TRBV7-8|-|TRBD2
CASSLSTGRGNTGELFF
TGTGCCAGCAGCTTAAGTACCGGGAGGGGGAACACCGGGGAGCTGTTTTTT
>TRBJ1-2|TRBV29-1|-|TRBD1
CSAILGQGNYGYTF
TGCAGCGCTATATTAGGACAGGGTAACTATGGCTACACCTTC
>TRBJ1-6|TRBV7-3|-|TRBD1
CASSSWDRENSPLHF
TGTGCCAGCAGCTCTTGGGACAGGGAGAATTCACCCCTCCACTTT
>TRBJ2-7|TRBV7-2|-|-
CASSLRRAAQGYEQYF
TGTGCCAGCAGCTTAAGGAGGGCGGCTCAAGGCTACGAGCAGTACTTC
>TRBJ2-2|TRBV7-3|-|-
CASSSSGTWGEELFF
TGTGCCAGCAGCTCCTCCGGGACTTGGGGCGAGGAGCTGTTTTTT
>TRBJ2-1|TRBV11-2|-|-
CASSFGLSYNEQFF
TGTGCCAGCAGTTTCGGGTTATCCTACAATGAGCAGTTCTTC
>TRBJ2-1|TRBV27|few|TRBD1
CASSFETGRHNEQFF
TGTGCCAGCAGTTTTGAGACAGGGCGGCACAATGAGCAGTTCTTC
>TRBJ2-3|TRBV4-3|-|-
CASSQALGESSTDTQYF
TGCGCCAGCAGCCAAGCACTCGGAGAGTCTAGCACAGATACGCAGTATTTT
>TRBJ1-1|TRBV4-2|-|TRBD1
CASSQVDRDTEAFF
TGTGCCAGCAGCCAAGTGGACAGGGACACTGAAGCTTTCTTT
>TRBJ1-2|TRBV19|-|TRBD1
CASFDRGRDYGYTF
TGTGCCAGTTTTGACAGGGGAAGAGACTATGGCTACACCTTC
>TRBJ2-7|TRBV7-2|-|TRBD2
CASSLHSGTSGGNFYEQYF
TGTGCCAGCAGCCTACATTCCGGGACTAGCGGGGGAAACTTCTACGAGCAGTACTTC
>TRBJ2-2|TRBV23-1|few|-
CASTSIQGSANTGELFF
TGCGCCAGCACCTCGATACAGGGATCCGCGAACACCGGGGAGCTGTTTTTT
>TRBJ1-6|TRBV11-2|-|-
CASSPKQGEGSPLHF
TGTGCCAGCAGCCCCAAACAGGGTGAGGGTTCACCCCTCCACTTT
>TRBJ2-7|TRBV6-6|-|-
CASRSAGSAGEQYF
TGTGCCAGCAGGTCGGCGGGGTCGGCTGGCGAGCAGTACTTC
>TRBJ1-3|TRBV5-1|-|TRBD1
CASSFTGTAGNTIYF
TGCGCCAGCAGCTTTACTGGGACAGCTGGAAACACCATATATTTT
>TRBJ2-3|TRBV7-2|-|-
CASSFLQRSTDTQYF
TGTGCCAGCAGCTTTTTACAGCGGAGCACAGATACGCAGTATTTT
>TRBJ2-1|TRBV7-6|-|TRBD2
CASSFETSGRGNEQFF
TGTGCCAGCAGCTTTGAGACTAGCGGGAGAGGAAATGAGCAGTTCTTC
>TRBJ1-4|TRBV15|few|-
CATSRDGERSPSGKLFF
TGTGCCACCAGCAGAGATGGGGAGCGCTCTCCCTCGGGAAAACTGTTTTTT
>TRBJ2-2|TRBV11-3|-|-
CASTQDWVTGELFF
TGTGCCAGCACCCAAGACTGGGTGACCGGGGAGCTGTTTTTT
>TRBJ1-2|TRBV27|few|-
CAIKRAPNYGYTF
TGTGCCATCAAAAGAGCACCTAACTATGGCTACACCTTC
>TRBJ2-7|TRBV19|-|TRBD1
CASSVMTGSSYEQYF
TGTGCCAGTAGTGTCATGACAGGGAGCTCCTACGAGCAGTACTTC
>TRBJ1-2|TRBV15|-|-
CATSIGRQHYGYTF
TGTGCCACCAGCATAGGCCGACAGCACTATGGCTACACCTTC